One and the same sample provided the 13 T cell receptor beta chains below, sequenced in a study of blood T cells in healthy people across ages. Next came a second PCR, run for about 6 to 12 cycles, which used a sample-barcoded 5' primer along with a J-beta primer mix. Via MiXCR, TCRdb re-called the 5' RACE reads, giving one row per CDR3 protein. The sample has 1.6 million or so distinct CDR3 sequences, roughly 32% seen once. Sequencing used blood. These receptors originate from a woman aged 30 to 39 in good health.

The chain is built from TRBV7-2 and TRBJ2-2, with D tentatively TRBD1 (6 bases). CDR1 is SGHTA and CDR2 is FQGNSA in the germline V gene. CDR3 length: 20 amino acids. V shed 5 bases and J shed 5 bases, with 30 bases lying between them. The CDR3 here is CASSHRVLPGARSQTGELFF. CDR3 coding DNA: TGTGCCAGCAGCCACAGGGTTCTGCCTGGGGCCCGCTCTCAGACCGGGGAGCTGTTTTTT.

This clonotype was recorded a few times. J is TRBJ2-5 and V is TRBV3-1, with D perhaps TRBD2 (6 bases). Germline-derived CDR1 and CDR2 are LGHDT and YNNKEL (reference sequence). This CDR3 is built from 15 residues. V lost 8 bases and J 5 bases, leaving 21 bases between the germline ends. The CDR3 protein is CASWGGLGVGETQYF. CDR3 DNA: TGTGCCAGCTGGGGAGGACTTGGGGTAGGGGAGACCCAGTACTTC.

The chain is built from TRBV9 and TRBJ1-1; tentative D call: TRBD1 (5 bases). Looked up from germline, CDR1 is SGDLS and CDR2 is YYNGEE. The CDR3 is made up of 14 amino acids. Trimming removed 0 bases at V and 1 base at J, with 7 bases between. The CDR3: CASSVGGTNTEAFF. CDR3 nucleotides: TGTGCCAGCAGCGTAGGGGGCACGAACACTGAAGCTTTCTTT.

The rearrangement joins TRBV7-9 to TRBJ2-3; weak D call: TRBD1 (5 bases). This CDR3 has 18 residues. V was pared by 1 base and J by 3 bases, with 20 bases between. CDR1 is SEHNR and CDR2 is FQNEAQ in the germline V gene (reference sequence). The CDR3 loop reads CASSLVHTGPEGTDTQYF. The CDR3 region has the DNA TGTGCCAGCAGCTTAGTCCACACAGGTCCCGAAGGAACAGATACGCAGTATTTT.

This sequence joins TRBV7-9 and TRBJ2-3, with D perhaps TRBD2 (6 bases). The CDR3 is made up of 15 amino acids. Germline lookup yields CDR1 SEHNR and CDR2 FQNEAQ (reference sequence). Trimming pared 5 bases from V and 8 bases from J, leaving 20 bases between. The CDR3 bases are TGTGCCAGCAGCCTACCGGGAATCGGACTACGTACGCAGTATTTT. It is translated as CASSLPGIGLRTQYF.

CDR3 sequence: CASSYTHTGSQPQHF. In DNA, the CDR3 is TGTGCCAGCAGTTACACTCATACAGGGAGTCAGCCCCAGCATTTT. V gene TRBV6-2 or TRBV6-3 combines with J gene TRBJ1-5; tentatively, D is TRBD1 (6 bases). The germline gives CDR1 MNHEY, CDR2 SVGEGT. Trimming stripped 2 bases from V and 6 bases from J, with 14 bases between. This CDR3 comprises 15 residues.

This clonotype was seen a few times. The V and J genes are TRBV4-1 and TRBJ2-7; 8 nucleotides align to TRBD1. This CDR3 spans 16 amino acids. V shed 4 bases and J 2 bases; nucleotides not matched to a gene: 10. Per the germline V gene, CDR1 is MGHRA and CDR2 is YSYEKL. For the CDR3, the DNA is TGCGCCAGCAGCCCAGGACAGGGTTCCCAGCCCTACGAGCAGTACTTC. Translating gives CASSPGQGSQPYEQYF.

About this clonotype itself: At one end the junction does not follow the germline gene, possibly because of a read error. The rearrangement joins TRBV5-5 to TRBJ2-1; 11 bases agree with TRBD1. Per germline, CDR1 SGHKS and CDR2 YYEKEE (reference sequence). The CDR3 covers 18 residues. The CDR3 bases are TGTGCCGGCAGCCCGCGACTTCGGACAGGGGGCGAATGGAATGAGCAGTTCTTC. As protein: CAGSPRLRTGGEWNEQFF.

The chain uses TRBV20-1 and TRBJ1-2; D ambiguous. Trimming left V 2 bases short and J 6 bases short, with 19 bases between. This CDR3 region has 15 residues. The V gene's germline CDR1 is DFQATT and CDR2 SNEGSKA (reference sequence). CDR3 sequence reads: CSARNVWEGTDGYTF. CDR3 nucleotides: TGCAGTGCTAGAAACGTGTGGGAAGGAACGGATGGCTACACCTTC.

This clonotype was counted only a few times. The chain has TRBV7-6 and TRBJ2-3, with a tentative D call TRBD2 (5 bases). CDR3 length: 15 amino acids. With 4 bases removed from V and 2 bases from J, the gap between germline ends came to 13 bases. Germline CDR1 SGHVS, CDR2 FNYEAQ. The CDR3 sequence: CASSSEVLNTDTQYF. The CDR3 nucleotides read TGTGCCAGCAGCTCGGAGGTCTTGAACACAGATACGCAGTATTTT. Filled out from reference TRBV7-6 and TRBJ2-3, the complete variable domain reads GAGVSQSPRYKVTKRGQDVALRCDPISGHVSLYWYRQALGQGPEFLTYFNYEAQQDKSGLPNDRFSAERPEGSISTLTIQRTEQRDSAMYRCASSSEVLNTDTQYFGPGTRLTVL.

The chain has TRBV5-1 and TRBJ2-3; 8 nucleotides align to TRBD2. Germline assignment: CDR1 SGHRS and CDR2 YFSETQ. This CDR3 spans 16 amino acids. V dropped 0 bases and J dropped 1; count of bases not matched to a gene: 4. CDR3 region: CASSLVSGAGTDTQYF. The CDR3 DNA reads as TGCGCCAGCAGCTTGGTTAGCGGGGCCGGCACAGATACGCAGTATTTT. The entire variable domain, with the rest obtained from reference TRBV5-1 and TRBJ2-3, is as follows: KAGVTQTPRYLIKTRGQQVTLSCSPISGHRSVSWYQQTPGQGLQFLFEYFSETQRNKGNFPGRFSGRQFSNSRSEMNVSTLELGDSALYLCASSLVSGAGTDTQYFGPGTRLTVL.

This clonotype was seen only a few times. The rearrangement links TRBV27 to TRBJ2-1; 13 bases are a match to TRBD2. V was clipped by 9 bases and J by 8 bases; unmatched bases: 7. Germline CDR1 reads MNHEY; CDR2 reads SMNVEV (reference sequence). The CDR3 sequence is 14 residues long. In nucleotides, the CDR3 is TGTGCCAGTTCGAGGACTAGCGGGAGCGATGAGCAGTTCTTC. This encodes CASSRTSGSDEQFF.

The chain links TRBV24-1 to TRBJ1-5, with a tentative D call TRBD1 (6 bases). CDR1 is KGHDR and CDR2 is SFDVKD in the germline V gene. V lost 5 bases and J 1 base, leaving 11 bases between the germline ends. CDR3 size: 15 residues. The CDR3 is CATSALDRSNQPQHF. The CDR3 DNA is TGTGCCACCAGTGCCCTCGACAGGAGCAATCAGCCCCAGCATTTT.